This TCR beta chain emerged from a study of OX40 agonist ivuxolimab in advanced cancers. Clones were read by immunoSEQ multiplex PCR, and TCRdb kept only the in-frame ones, dropping some. Here the sample spans some 82,000 clones, roughly 94% being singletons. Germline CDR1 is SEHNR and CDR2 is FQNEAQ (reference sequence). This CDR3 has 15 amino acids. V lost 5 bases to trimming and J lost 5 bases, with 15 bases between them. The source is an adult with an advanced solid tumor such as melanoma, head and neck, liver or kidney cancer. Sequenced here: CD4+ or CD8+ T cells sorted from blood, sampled in a trial of the OX40 agonist ivuxolimab. The J gene is TRBJ1-4, the V gene TRBV7-9; a weak D match, TRBD1 (5 bases). The CDR3 DNA reads TGTGCCAGCAGCCCCTCAGACAGAGAGAATGAAAAACTGTTTTTT. Translation gives CASSPSDRENEKLFF.